This record concerns one T cell receptor (beta chain) sequence. The source of the sample is a study of blood T cell repertoires in COVID-19. Study-level background: The United States, Italy and Spain provided the acute and convalescent COVID-19 samples.

This CDR3 has 18 residues. The V end was cut by 0 bases, the J end by 4 bases, with 18 bases between. Germline V gene sequence: CDR1 LGHNA, CDR2 YSLEER. Authors' methods: Amplified reference gene primers provided the basis for estimating nucleated cell counts. The protocol was immunoSEQ multiplex PCR, while the TCRdb copy is restricted to in-frame clones and leaves out a portion. That table gives V, J and clone size, and the DNA gave D and trimming. In the table there are about 250,000 clones, 80% to 90% of which are singletons. Participants came from under 30 US areas, aged about 18 to 95 years. This TCR was recovered from a man aged 35-49 years who had recovered from COVID-19. The J gene is TRBJ1-4, the V gene TRBV4-3, with a weak D call TRBD1 (5 bases). The specimen was PBMCs or T cells enriched from blood (not recorded which). The DNA of the CDR3 is TGCGCCAGCAGCCAAGATCTGTGGGGACTTGCGGGTAATGAAAAACTGTTTTTT. Encoded protein: CASSQDLWGLAGNEKLFF.